This passage covers 3 T cell receptor beta chains from one sample sequenced in a study of T cells in Graves' hyperthyroidism and ophthalmopathy. Amplification yielded TCR beta CDR3 regions, with RNA transcripts as the source. The study used the HTBI primer set for a first-round RT-PCR of the TCR CDR3. TCRdb called the multiplex PCR reads again in MiXCR, with one record for every CDR3 protein. This sample has 400,000 to 550,000 distinct CDR3 sequences, with around 22% found just once. The source material was blood. The receptors were sampled from a woman aged 25 to 45 with Graves' ophthalmopathy.

In its sample, this clonotype was seen many times. The chain joins TRBV27 to TRBJ2-7, with D perhaps TRBD1 or TRBD2 (5 bases each). The ends were cut back, 0 bases at V and 4 bases at J, with 25 bases in the middle. CDR1 and CDR2 from the germline V gene are MNHEY and SMNVEV (reference sequence). This CDR3 contains 19 residues. The CDR3 here is CASSLSSVADGTVGYEQYF. The CDR3 nucleotides read TGTGCCAGCAGTTTATCTAGCGTAGCCGACGGGACGGTGGGTTACGAGCAGTACTTC.

In its sample, this clonotype was seen many times. The chain employs TRBV12-3 or TRBV12-4 and TRBJ1-1; perhaps TRBD1 as D (6 bases). V shed 8 bases and J shed 1 base, with 11 bases lying between them. There are 13 residues in the CDR3. The CDR3 reads CASRGQPNTEAFF. The CDR3 nucleotides read TGTGCCAGCCGAGGACAGCCGAACACTGAAGCTTTCTTT.

This clonotype was counted at least ten times. The chain uses TRBV7-9 and TRBJ1-2, with a possible D match to TRBD1 (5 bases). Germline loops: CDR1 SEHNR, CDR2 FQNEAQ (reference sequence). There are 14 residues in the CDR3. The V gene lost 5 bases and the J gene lost 3 bases, with 13 bases spanning the gap. The CDR3: CASSPQGMDYGYTF. CDR3 nucleotide sequence: TGTGCCAGCAGCCCCCAGGGAATGGACTATGGCTACACCTTC.